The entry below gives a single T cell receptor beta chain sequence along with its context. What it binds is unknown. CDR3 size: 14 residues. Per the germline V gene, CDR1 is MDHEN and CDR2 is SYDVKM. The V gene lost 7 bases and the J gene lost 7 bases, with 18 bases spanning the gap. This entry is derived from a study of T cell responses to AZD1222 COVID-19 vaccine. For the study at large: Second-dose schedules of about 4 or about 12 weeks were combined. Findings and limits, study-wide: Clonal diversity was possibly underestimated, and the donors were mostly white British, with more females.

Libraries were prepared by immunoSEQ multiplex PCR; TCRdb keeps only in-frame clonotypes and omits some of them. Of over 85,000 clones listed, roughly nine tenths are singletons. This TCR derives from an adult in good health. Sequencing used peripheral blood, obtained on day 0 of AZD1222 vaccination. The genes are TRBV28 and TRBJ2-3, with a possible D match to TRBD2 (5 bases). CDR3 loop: CASKTGTHVYTQYF. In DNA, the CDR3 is TGTGCCAGCAAAACGGGAACCCACGTATATACGCAGTATTTT.